This TCR beta chain was observed in a study of breast tumors, draining lymph nodes, adjacent tissues. Findings and caveats of the study: Tumor T cell lymph node origin was a supported hypothesis, not proven. Compared with basal-like, luminal-like tumors shared significantly more repertoire with nontumor tissue. Data fit most tumor T cells coming from lymph node, expanding in tumor. Tumor TCR diversity was below lymph nodes but above nontumor tissue.

MiXCR, run by TCRdb on the multiplex PCR reads, gives a single entry per CDR3 protein. The sample has about 230,000 distinct CDR3 sequences, about 30% seen once. Axillary draining lymph nodes of breast cancer patients supplied the node samples. This CDR3 is 17 amino acids long. CDR1 is SGHTA, CDR2 FQGNSA, per germline. On this clonotype: Its antigen is not identified.

Specimen: axillary lymph node tissue. The J gene is TRBJ2-1, the V gene TRBV7-2; TRBD2 matches at 14 bases. The source is a female donor with breast cancer. Some clones in this sample may be carry-over from other donors' samples. In nucleotides, the CDR3 is TGTGCTCCGCTGCGGGCGACGACTAGCGGGAGGGCCAGAGAGCAGTTCTTC. This gives the protein CAPLRATTSGRAREQFF.